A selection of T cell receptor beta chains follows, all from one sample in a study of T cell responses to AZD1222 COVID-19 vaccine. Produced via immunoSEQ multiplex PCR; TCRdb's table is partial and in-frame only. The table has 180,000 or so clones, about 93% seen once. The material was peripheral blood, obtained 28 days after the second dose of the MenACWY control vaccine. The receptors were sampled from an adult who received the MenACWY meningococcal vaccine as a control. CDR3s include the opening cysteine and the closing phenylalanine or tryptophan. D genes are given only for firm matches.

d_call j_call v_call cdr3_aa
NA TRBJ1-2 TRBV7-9 CASSPGHLYGYTF
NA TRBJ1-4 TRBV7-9 CASSLAISAGEKLFF
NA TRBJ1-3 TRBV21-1 CASSGSSVPGNTIYF
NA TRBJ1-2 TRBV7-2 CASSSTGGNGYTF
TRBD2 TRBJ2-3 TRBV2 CASNQRGADTQYF
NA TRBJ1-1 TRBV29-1 CSVDGRTHFTEAFF
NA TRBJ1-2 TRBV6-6 CASSPGGSYGYTF
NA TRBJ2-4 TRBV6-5 CASGRFGGDKNIQYF
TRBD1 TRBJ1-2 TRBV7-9 CASTTGGQYGYTF
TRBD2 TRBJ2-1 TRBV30 CAWSSGGPYNEQFF
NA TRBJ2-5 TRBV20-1 CSASKILGAGGNQETQYF
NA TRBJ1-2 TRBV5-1 CASSLEGNYGYTF
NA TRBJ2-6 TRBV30 CAWGTGSGANVLTF
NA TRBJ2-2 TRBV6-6 CASAGQNTGELFF
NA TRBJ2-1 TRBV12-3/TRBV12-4 CASIRDLYNEQFF
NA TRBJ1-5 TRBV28 CASSSGLKGSNQPQHF
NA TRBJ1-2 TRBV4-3 CASSQGYGYTF
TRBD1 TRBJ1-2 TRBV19 CASSTRGRDKANYGYTF
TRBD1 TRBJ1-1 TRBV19 CASSTRDRVMNTEAFF
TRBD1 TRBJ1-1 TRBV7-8 CASSSHRGSSLF